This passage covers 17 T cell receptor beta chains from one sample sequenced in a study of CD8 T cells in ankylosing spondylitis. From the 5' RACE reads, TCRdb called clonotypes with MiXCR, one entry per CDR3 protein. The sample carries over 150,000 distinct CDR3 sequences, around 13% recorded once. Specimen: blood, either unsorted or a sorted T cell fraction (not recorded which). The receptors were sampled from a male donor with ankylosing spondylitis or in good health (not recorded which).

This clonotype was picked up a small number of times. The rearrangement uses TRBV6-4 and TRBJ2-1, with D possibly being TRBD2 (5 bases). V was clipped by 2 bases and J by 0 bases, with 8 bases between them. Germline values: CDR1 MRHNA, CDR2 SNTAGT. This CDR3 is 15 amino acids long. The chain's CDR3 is CASSDLGLSYNEQFF. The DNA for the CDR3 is TGTGCCAGCAGTGACCTCGGACTCTCCTACAATGAGCAGTTCTTC.

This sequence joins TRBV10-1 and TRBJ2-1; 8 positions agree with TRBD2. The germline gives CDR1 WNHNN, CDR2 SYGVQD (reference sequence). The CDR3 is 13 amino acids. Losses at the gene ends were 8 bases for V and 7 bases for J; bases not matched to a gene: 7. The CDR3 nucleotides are TGCGCCAGCGGGGGCAAGCGGGAGAATGAGCAGTTCTTC. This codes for CASGGKRENEQFF.

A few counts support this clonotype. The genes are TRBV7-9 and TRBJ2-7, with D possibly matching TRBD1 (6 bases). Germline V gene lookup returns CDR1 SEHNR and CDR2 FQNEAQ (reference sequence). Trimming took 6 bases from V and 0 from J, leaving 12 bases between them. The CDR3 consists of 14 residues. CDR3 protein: CASRSGTSSYEQYF. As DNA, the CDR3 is TGTGCCAGCAGGTCCGGGACATCCTCCTACGAGCAGTACTTC.

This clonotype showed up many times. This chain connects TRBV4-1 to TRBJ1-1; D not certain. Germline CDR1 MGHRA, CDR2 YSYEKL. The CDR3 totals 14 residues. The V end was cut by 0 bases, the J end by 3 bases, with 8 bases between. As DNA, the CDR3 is TGCGCCAGCAGCCAAGATATGGGGTACACTGAAGCTTTCTTT. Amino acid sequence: CASSQDMGYTEAFF.

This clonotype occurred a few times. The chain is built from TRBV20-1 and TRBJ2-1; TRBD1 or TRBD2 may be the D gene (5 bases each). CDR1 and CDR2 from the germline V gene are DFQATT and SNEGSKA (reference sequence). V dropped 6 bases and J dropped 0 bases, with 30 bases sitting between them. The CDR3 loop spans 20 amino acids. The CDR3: CSADTPTSAGATGSYNEQFF. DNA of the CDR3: TGCAGTGCCGATACACCAACCTCTGCCGGGGCCACGGGCTCCTACAATGAGCAGTTCTTC.

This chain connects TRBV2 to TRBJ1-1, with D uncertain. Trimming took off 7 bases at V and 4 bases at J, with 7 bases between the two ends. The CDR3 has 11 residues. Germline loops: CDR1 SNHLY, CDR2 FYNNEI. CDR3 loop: CASKGATEAFF. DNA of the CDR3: TGTGCCAGCAAGGGAGCCACTGAAGCTTTCTTT.

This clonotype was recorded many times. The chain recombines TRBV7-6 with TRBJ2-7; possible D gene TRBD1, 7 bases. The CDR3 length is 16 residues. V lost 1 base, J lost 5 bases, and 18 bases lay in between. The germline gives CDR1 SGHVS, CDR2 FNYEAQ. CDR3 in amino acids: CASSLERAGGSDEQYF. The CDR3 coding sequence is TGTGCCAGCAGCTTAGAAAGGGCAGGGGGGTCGGACGAGCAGTACTTC.

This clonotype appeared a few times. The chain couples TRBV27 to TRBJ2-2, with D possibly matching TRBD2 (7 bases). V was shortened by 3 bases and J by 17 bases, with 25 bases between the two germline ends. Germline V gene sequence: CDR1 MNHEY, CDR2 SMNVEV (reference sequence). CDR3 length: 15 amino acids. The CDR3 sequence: CASSFSPGGTGGCFF. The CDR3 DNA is TGTGCCAGCAGTTTCTCGCCGGGGGGCACCGGGGGCTGTTTTTTT.

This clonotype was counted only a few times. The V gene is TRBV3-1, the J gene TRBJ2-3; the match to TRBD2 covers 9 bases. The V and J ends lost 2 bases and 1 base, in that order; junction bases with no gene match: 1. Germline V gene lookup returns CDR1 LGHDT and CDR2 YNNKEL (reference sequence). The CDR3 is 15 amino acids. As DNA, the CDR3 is TGTGCCAGCAGCCAATGGACTAGCGGCACAGATACGCAGTATTTT. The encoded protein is CASSQWTSGTDTQYF.

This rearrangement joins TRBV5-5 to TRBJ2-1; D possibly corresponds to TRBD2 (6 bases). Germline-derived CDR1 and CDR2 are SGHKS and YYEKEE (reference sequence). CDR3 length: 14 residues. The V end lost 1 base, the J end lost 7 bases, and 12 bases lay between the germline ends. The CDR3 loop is CASSLRGLRNEQFF. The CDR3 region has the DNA TGTGCCAGCAGCTTGAGGGGACTTCGGAATGAGCAGTTCTTC.

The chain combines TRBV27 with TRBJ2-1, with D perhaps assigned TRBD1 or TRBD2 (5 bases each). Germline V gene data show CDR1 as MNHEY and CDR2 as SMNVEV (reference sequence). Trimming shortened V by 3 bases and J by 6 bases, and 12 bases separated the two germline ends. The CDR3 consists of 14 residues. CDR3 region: CASSFGTEANEQFF. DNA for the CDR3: TGTGCCAGCAGTTTCGGGACGGAGGCCAATGAGCAGTTCTTC.

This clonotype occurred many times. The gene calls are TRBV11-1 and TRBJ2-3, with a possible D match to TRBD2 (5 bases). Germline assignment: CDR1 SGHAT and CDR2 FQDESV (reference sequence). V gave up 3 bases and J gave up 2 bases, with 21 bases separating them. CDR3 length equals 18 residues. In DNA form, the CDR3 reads TGTGCCAGCAGCTTCTCCGGAGGTTGGCCGGGGTCCACAGATACGCAGTATTTT. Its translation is CASSFSGGWPGSTDTQYF.

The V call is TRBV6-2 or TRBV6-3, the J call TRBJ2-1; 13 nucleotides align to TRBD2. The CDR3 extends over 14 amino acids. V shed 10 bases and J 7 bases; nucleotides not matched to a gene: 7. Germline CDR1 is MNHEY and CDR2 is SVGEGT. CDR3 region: CATRLAGGLNEQFF. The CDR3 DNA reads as TGTGCCACCCGACTAGCGGGAGGTTTAAATGAGCAGTTCTTC.

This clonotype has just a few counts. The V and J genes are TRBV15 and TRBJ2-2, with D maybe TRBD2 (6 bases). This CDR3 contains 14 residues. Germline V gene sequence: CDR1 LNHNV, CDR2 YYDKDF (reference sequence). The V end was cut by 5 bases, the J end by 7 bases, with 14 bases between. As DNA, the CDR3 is TGTGCCACCAGCGGCCGGGTGGGGGGCGGGGAGCTGTTTTTT. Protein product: CATSGRVGGGELFF.

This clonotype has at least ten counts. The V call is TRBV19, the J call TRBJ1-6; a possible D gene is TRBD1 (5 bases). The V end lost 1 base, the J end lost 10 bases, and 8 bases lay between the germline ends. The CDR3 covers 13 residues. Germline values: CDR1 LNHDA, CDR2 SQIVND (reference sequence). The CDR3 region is CASSIVGGSPLHF. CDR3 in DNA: TGTGCCAGTAGTATAGTGGGGGGATCACCCCTCCACTTT.

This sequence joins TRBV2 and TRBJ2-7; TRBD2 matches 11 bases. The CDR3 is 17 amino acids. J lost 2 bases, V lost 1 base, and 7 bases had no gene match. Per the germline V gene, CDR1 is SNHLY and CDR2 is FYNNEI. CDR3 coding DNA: TGTGCCAGCAGTGAAGTCACTAGCGGGGGTCCTCCCTACGAGCAGTACTTC. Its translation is CASSEVTSGGPPYEQYF.

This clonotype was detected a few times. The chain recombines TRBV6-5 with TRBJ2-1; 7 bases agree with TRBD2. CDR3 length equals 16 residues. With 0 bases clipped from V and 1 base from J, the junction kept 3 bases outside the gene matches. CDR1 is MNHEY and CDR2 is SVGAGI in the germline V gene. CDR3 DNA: TGTGCCAGCAGTTACTCGCAAGCGGGGTCCTACAATGAGCAGTTCTTC. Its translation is CASSYSQAGSYNEQFF.